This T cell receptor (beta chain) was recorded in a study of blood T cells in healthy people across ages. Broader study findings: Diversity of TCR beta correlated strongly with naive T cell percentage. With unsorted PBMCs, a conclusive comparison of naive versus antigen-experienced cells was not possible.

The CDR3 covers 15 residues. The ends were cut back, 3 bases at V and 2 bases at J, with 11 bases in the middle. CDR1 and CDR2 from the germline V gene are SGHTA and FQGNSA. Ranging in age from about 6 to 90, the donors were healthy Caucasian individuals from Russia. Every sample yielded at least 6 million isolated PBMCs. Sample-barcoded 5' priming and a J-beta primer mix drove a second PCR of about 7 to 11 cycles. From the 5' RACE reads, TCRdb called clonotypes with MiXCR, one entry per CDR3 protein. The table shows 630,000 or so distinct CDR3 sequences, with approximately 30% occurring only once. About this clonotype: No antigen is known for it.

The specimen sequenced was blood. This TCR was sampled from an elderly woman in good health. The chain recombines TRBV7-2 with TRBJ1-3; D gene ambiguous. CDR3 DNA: TGTGCCAGCAGCTTCGAATCCTTACCTGGAAACACCATATATTTT. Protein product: CASSFESLPGNTIYF.